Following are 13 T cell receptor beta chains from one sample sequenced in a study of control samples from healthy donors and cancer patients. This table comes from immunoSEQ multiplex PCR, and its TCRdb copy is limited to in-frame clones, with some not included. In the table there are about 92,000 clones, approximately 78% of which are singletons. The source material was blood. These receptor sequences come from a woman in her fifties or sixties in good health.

Written as DNA, the CDR3 is TGTGCCAGCAGCAAAATGGTGGGCGGTGAGCAGTTCTTC. It codes for CASSKMVGGEQFF. The chain recombines TRBV7-2 with TRBJ2-1; the D is unclear. This CDR3 contains 13 residues. The V and J ends lost 5 bases and 9 bases respectively, with 14 bases between them. Per the germline V gene, CDR1 is SGHTA and CDR2 is FQGNSA.

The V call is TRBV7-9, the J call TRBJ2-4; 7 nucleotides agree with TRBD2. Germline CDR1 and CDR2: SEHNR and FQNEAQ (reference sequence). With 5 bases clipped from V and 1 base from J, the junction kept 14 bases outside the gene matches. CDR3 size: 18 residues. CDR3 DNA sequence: TGTGCCAGCAGCGCCTTTAATATGGGGAGGGAGGCCAAAAACATTCAGTACTTC. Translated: CASSAFNMGREAKNIQYF.

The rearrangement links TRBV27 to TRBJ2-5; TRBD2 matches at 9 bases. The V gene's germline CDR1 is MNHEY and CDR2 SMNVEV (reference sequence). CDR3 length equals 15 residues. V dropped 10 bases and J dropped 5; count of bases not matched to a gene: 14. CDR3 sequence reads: CATWAAGGIGETQYF. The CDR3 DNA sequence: TGTGCCACATGGGCAGCGGGGGGAATAGGGGAGACCCAGTACTTC.

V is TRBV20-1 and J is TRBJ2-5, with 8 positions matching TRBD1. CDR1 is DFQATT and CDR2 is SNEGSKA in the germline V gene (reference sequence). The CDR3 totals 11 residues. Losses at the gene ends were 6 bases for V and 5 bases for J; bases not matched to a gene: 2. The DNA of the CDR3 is TGCAGTGCCCGACAGGGGGAGACCCAGTACTTC. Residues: CSARQGETQYF.

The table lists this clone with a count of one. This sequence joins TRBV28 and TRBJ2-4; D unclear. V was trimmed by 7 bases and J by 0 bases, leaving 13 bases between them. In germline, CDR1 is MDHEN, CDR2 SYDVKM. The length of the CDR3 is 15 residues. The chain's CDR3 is CASIGQTLAKNIQYF. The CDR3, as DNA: TGTGCCAGCATCGGGCAAACTTTAGCCAAAAACATTCAGTACTTC.

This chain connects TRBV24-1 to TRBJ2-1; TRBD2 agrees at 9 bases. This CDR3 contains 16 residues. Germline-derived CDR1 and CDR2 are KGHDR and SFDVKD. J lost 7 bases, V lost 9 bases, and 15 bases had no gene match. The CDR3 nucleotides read TGTGCCACCGAGGGCGCGCGGGAGGGCCTAATGAATGAGCAGTTCTTC. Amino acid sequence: CATEGAREGLMNEQFF.

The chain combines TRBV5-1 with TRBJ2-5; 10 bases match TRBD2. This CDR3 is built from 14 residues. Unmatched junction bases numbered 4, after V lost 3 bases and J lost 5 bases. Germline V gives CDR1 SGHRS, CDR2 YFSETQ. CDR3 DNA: TGCGCCAGCAGCTCCGGGACTAGCGTGGAGACCCAGTACTTC. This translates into CASSSGTSVETQYF.

The CDR3 DNA sequence: TGTGCCACCACCCCTCTCTACGGGAGTAATCGTCGCACAGATACGCAGTATTTT. Protein product: CATTPLYGSNRRTDTQYF. This chain links TRBV2 with TRBJ2-3; TRBD2 might be the D (6 bases). Trimming stripped 10 bases from V and 1 base from J, with 27 bases between. Germline lookup yields CDR1 SNHLY and CDR2 FYNNEI. The CDR3 is 18 residues long.

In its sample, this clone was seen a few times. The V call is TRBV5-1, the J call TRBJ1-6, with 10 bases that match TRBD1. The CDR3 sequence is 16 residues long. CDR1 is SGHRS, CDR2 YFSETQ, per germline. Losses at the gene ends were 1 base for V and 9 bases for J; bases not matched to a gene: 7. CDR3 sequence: CASSLTGQGTSSPLHF. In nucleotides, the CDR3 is TGCGCCAGCAGCTTGACGGGACAGGGGACCAGTTCACCCCTCCACTTT.

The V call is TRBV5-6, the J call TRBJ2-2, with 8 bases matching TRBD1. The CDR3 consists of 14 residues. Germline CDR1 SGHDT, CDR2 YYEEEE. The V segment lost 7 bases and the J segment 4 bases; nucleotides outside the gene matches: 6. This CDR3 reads CASARTGSTGELFF. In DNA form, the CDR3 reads TGTGCCAGCGCCCGGACAGGGTCCACCGGGGAGCTGTTTTTT.

Here the CDR3 reads CASSYSPVGSAVEQYF. In DNA, the CDR3 is TGTGCCAGCAGTTACTCTCCGGTTGGTAGCGCGGTCGAGCAGTACTTC. The genes are TRBV6-5 and TRBJ2-7; D is perhaps TRBD2 (5 bases). V was clipped by 0 bases and J by 6 bases, with 18 bases between them. This CDR3 contains 16 residues. Looked up from germline, CDR1 is MNHEY and CDR2 is SVGAGI.

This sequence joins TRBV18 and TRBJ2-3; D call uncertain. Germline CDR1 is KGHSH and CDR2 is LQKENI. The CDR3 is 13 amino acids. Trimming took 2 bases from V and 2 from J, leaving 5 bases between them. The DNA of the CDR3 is TGTGCCAGCTCACCAGGGATCACAGATACGCAGTATTTT. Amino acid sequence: CASSPGITDTQYF.

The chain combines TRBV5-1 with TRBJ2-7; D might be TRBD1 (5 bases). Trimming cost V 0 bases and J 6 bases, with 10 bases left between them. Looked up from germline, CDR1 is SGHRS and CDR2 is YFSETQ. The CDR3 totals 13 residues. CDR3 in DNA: TGCGCCAGCAGCTTGGGACAGCTCCTCGAGCAGTACTTC. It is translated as CASSLGQLLEQYF.